This TCR beta chain was found in a study of blood T cell repertoires in COVID-19. Looking at the study overall: Spain, Italy and the United States supplied samples that represented acute and convalescent COVID-19. PBMCs, B-cell-depleted T cells, or T cells provided the cDNA or gDNA that made up the material.

V shed 4 bases and J shed 0 bases, with 4 bases lying between them. The CDR3 loop spans 13 amino acids. Germline V gene lookup returns CDR1 SGHAT and CDR2 FQNNGV. As originally analysed: How many nucleated cells were present was estimated from reference gene primer amplification. Some clones are missing from TCRdb's copy, which holds only in-frame ones; the method was immunoSEQ multiplex PCR. V and J calls and clone size follow that table, whereas D and trimming were derived from the DNA. This sample has approximately 300,000 clones, with about 90% found just once. The TCR originated in a man between 18 and 35 years old who had recovered from COVID-19. The chain recombines TRBV11-2 with TRBJ2-4, with D uncertain. Sequencing used peripheral blood. This CDR3 is CASSSLAKNIQYF. For the CDR3, the DNA is TGTGCCAGCAGCTCACTAGCCAAAAACATTCAGTACTTC.